This TCR beta chain was retrieved from a study of regulatory T cells in long-lasting Graves disease. Time point defined: newly diagnosed GD, antithyroid drugs for less than 3 months. PBMC-extracted RNA yielded the TCR library. Investigators prepared the TCR beta libraries by applying iRepertoire HTBI primers and Arm-PCR of CDR3 regions. MiXCR, run by TCRdb on the multiplex PCR reads, gives a single entry per CDR3 protein. The data show about 560,000 distinct CDR3 sequences, 15% to 20% seen once. As regards this clonotype: A read error is possible here, since a much larger clone lies one base away.

Germline CDR1 and CDR2: MNHEY and SMNVEV (reference sequence). The CDR3 consists of 17 residues. The same sample was also used in a study of T cells in Graves' hyperthyroidism and ophthalmopathy. That work adds: Carried out on the TCR CDR3, a first-round RT-PCR used the HTBI primer set. Classification by a 13 V-J model distinguished ophthalmopathy from stable hyperthyroidism.

The chain has TRBV27 and TRBJ2-4, with 8 bases lining up with TRBD2. The J call may be in error: the DNA end matches TRBJ2-1 better. Material: peripheral blood mononuclear cells (PBMCs), obtained at new diagnosis, from a patient treated with antithyroid drugs. This receptor was taken from a man aged 18 to 29 with Graves disease. The CDR3 nucleotides read TGTGCCAGCGGAAAAACGGGGGCGGGAGGAGGTAGTAGTGAGCAGTTCTTC. This codes for CASGKTGAGGGSSEQFF.